Following are 9 T cell receptor beta chains from one sample sequenced in a study of blood T cell repertoires in COVID-19 (dated by TCRdb to 2018 to 2020). Libraries were prepared through the immunoSEQ multiplex PCR assay. TCRdb re-hosts the immuneACCESS table, in-frame sequences only. Its copies lack some clones; in the studies checked, an unresolved V gene accounts for under half of them, and the cause for the rest is not known. This sample lists roughly 160,000 clones; around nine tenths were detected once. The ten largest account for approximately 0.6% of the sample. What was sequenced was peripheral blood. These receptors were obtained from a man aged 60 to 69 with COVID-19, enrolled during active disease.

The chain has TRBV19 and TRBJ1-5; no clear D gene. The CDR3 runs to 14 residues. The V and J ends lost 4 bases and 3 bases respectively, with 10 bases between them. CDR1 is LNHDA, CDR2 SQIVND, per germline (reference sequence). The CDR3 is CASSNRELNQPQHF. DNA for the CDR3: TGTGCCAGTAGTAATAGGGAGCTCAATCAGCCCCAGCATTTT.

The CDR3 DNA reads as TGTGCCAGCAGTTTGAGCTATGGCTACACCTTC. Amino acid sequence: CASSLSYGYTF. This rearrangement joins TRBV28 to TRBJ1-2; D gene uncertain. From germline, CDR1 is MDHEN and CDR2 SYDVKM. V was shortened by 3 bases and J by 4 bases, with 3 bases between the two germline ends. The CDR3 spans 11 residues.

The chain is built from TRBV10-2 and TRBJ1-6, with a tentative D call TRBD1 (6 bases). V dropped 2 bases and J dropped 3 bases, with 11 bases sitting between them. The germline V gene has CDR1 WSHSY and CDR2 SAAADI. This CDR3 spans 16 amino acids. CDR3 in amino acids: CASSESQGNYNSPLHF. In DNA form, the CDR3 reads TGCGCCAGCAGTGAGAGCCAGGGGAACTATAATTCACCCCTCCACTTT.

This clone was found a few times. V is TRBV30 and J is TRBJ1-5; TRBD1 agrees at 8 bases. V shed 3 bases and J 2 bases; nucleotides not matched to a gene: 3. Germline values: CDR1 GTSNPN, CDR2 SVGIG (reference sequence). CDR3 length: 14 residues. CDR3 in DNA: TGTGCCTGGAGCCCGGGACAGGGCAATCAGCCCCAGCATTTT. Residues: CAWSPGQGNQPQHF.

The chain recombines TRBV11-2 with TRBJ1-4; 7 bases are a match to TRBD1. From germline, CDR1 is SGHAT and CDR2 FQNNGV. The V segment lost 8 bases and the J segment 4 bases; nucleotides outside the gene matches: 7. This CDR3 contains 14 residues. The DNA of the CDR3 is TGTGCCAGCGCCAGGGGGTATAGTAATGAAAAACTGTTTTTT. It specifies CASARGYSNEKLFF.

This clone turned up a few times. The CDR3 sequence: CASSLRQFGSPLHF. The CDR3 nucleotides are TGTGCCAGCAGCTTAAGACAGTTTGGCTCACCCCTCCACTTT. The chain links TRBV7-9 to TRBJ1-6, with D maybe TRBD1 (5 bases). The CDR3 is made up of 14 amino acids. Germline V gene lookup returns CDR1 SEHNR and CDR2 FQNEAQ (reference sequence). V was shortened by 2 bases and J by 10 bases, with 12 bases between the two germline ends.

The V gene is TRBV29-1, the J gene TRBJ1-5; D gene uncertain. CDR1 and CDR2 (germline): SQVTM, ANQGSEA. This CDR3 comprises 14 residues. V was clipped by 5 bases and J by 2 bases, with 13 bases between them. The CDR3 sequence is CSVSPSSGNQPQHF. Written as DNA, the CDR3 is TGCAGCGTTTCACCCTCCAGTGGCAATCAGCCCCAGCATTTT.

This clone has a handful of counts. This chain connects TRBV7-9 to TRBJ2-7, with D perhaps matching TRBD1 (5 bases). The CDR3 runs to 14 residues. The V gene's germline CDR1 is SEHNR and CDR2 FQNEAQ (reference sequence). The V end was cut by 5 bases, the J end by 0 bases, with 11 bases between. The CDR3 protein is CASSPGRNSYEQYF. Here the CDR3 DNA reads TGTGCCAGCAGCCCAGGGCGGAACTCCTACGAGCAGTACTTC.

The chain is built from TRBV7-2 and TRBJ2-3, with 7 bases lining up with TRBD2. V was pared by 5 bases and J by 3 bases, with 8 bases of the junction left unmatched. Germline V gives CDR1 SGHTA, CDR2 FQGNSA. The CDR3 sequence is 15 residues long. The CDR3 region is CASSQYTGLTDTQYF. For the CDR3, the DNA is TGTGCCAGCAGCCAATATACGGGACTAACAGATACGCAGTATTTT.